This TCR beta chain emerged from a study of blood T cell repertoires in COVID-19. The Seattle site enrolled patients during active infection and followed them longitudinally. Per the original methods: Scientists estimated how many nucleated cells there were by amplifying reference gene primers. The assay was immunoSEQ multiplex PCR, and TCRdb's table has in-frame clones only and misses some. V, J and clone size derive from that table, while D and trimming were established from the DNA sequence. The table lists under 300,000 clones, approximately 84% of them singletons, with almost 1.5% in the top ten. The CDR3 covers 17 residues. V lost 4 bases and J lost 3, with 22 bases in between. The germline V gene has CDR1 LNHDA and CDR2 SQIVND (reference sequence).

Material for sequencing was peripheral blood. This sequence was found in a human donor with COVID-19, enrolled during active disease. The donor label of this sample is uncertain. The chain uses TRBV19 and TRBJ2-7; D may be TRBD1 (7 bases). The CDR3 spells CASSTPPGAGGNYEQYF. In DNA, the CDR3 is TGTGCCAGTAGTACCCCCCCCGGTGCAGGGGGGAACTACGAGCAGTACTTC.